This TCR beta chain was found in a study of CD8+ T cells in alopecia areata. Whole-study results and caveats: Resident alphabeta T cells of normal skin are also sequenced in scalp samples. Patients displayed less clarity in TCR sharing than mice, a finding possibly related to HLA. Normal scalp had lower clonality than lesional scalp, with alopecia totalis/universalis lesions showing this most strongly.

The CDR3 has 15 residues. V was shortened by 3 bases and J by 2 bases, with 12 bases between the two germline ends. CDR1 and CDR2 from the germline V gene are SEHNR and FQNEAQ (reference sequence). RNA extraction and reverse transcription yielded cDNA as sequencing template. TCRdb's copy holds only in-frame clones and misses some; the assay was immunoSEQ multiplex PCR. This table has 110,000 or so clones, almost 60% appearing once. For this clone: The antigen is unknown.

The J gene is TRBJ2-3, the V gene TRBV7-9; tentatively, D is TRBD1 (5 bases). This clonotype was obtained from a human donor in good health. What was sequenced was CD8+ T cells sorted from blood. CDR3 residues: CASSFPVRDTDTQYF. CDR3 DNA sequence: TGTGCCAGCAGCTTTCCCGTCAGGGACACAGATACGCAGTATTTT.